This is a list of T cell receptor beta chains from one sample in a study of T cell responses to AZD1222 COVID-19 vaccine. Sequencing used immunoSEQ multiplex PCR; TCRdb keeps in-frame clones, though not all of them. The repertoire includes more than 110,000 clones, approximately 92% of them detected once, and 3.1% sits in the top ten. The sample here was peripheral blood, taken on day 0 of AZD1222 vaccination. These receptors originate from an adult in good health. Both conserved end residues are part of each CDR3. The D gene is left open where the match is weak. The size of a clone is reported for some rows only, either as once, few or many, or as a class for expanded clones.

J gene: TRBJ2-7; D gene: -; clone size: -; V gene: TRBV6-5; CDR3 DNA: TGTGCCAGCACCCGAGCTGGGAACGAGCAGTACTTC; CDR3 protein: CASTRAGNEQYF
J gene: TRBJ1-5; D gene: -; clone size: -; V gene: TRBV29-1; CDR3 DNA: TGCAGCCCTTCTCCAGGGCCCGGGCCCCAGCATTTT; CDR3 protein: CSPSPGPGPQHF
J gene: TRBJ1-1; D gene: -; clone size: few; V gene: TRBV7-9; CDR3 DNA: TGTGCCAGCAGCTTAGGGACAGTGCGGGAAGCTTTCTTT; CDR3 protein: CASSLGTVREAFF
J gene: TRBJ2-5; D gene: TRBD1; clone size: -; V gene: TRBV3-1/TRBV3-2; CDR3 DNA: TGTGCCAGCAGTCCGTCCGGACAGGGTGCCGAGACCCAGTACTTC; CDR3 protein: CASSPSGQGAETQYF
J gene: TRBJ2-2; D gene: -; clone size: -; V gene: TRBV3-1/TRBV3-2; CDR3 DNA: TGTGCCAGCAGCCAAGTGCGGAACACCGGGGAGCTGTTTTTT; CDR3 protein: CASSQVRNTGELFF
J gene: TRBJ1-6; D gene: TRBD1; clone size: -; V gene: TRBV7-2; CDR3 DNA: TGTGCCAGCAGCTCGATGACAGGGGGCAGTTCACCCCTCCACTTT; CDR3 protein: CASSSMTGGSSPLHF
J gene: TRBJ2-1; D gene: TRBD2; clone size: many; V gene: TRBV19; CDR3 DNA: TGTGCCAGTAGCCAAACTAGCGGATCCTACAATGAGCAGTTCTTC; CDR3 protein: CASSQTSGSYNEQFF
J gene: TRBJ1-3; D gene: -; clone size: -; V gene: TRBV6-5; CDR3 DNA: TGTGCCAGCAGGCCTTTTAGCTCTGGAAACACCATATATTTT; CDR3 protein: CASRPFSSGNTIYF
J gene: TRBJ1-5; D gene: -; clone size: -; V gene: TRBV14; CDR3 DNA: TGTGCCAGCAGCTGGGACAGCAATCAGCCCCAGCATTTT; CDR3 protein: CASSWDSNQPQHF
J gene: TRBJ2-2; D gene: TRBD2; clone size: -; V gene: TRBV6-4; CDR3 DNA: TGTGCCAGCAAGACTAGCGGTAACACCGGGGAGCTGTTTTTT; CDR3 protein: CASKTSGNTGELFF
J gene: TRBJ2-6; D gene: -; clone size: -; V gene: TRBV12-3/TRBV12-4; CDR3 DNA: TGTGCCAGCAGTCCGGCTGGGGCCAACGTCCTGACTTTC; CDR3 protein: CASSPAGANVLTF
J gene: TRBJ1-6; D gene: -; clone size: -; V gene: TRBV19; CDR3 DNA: TGTGCCAGTAGCTTCCTCACAGGGAATTCACCCCTCCACTTT; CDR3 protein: CASSFLTGNSPLHF
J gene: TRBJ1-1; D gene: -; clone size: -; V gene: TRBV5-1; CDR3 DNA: TGCGCCAGCAGCTTTTTGACACAGAGGAACACTGAAGCTTTCTTT; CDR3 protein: CASSFLTQRNTEAFF
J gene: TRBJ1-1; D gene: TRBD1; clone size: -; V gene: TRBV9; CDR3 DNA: TGTGCCAGCAGCGCGGGACAGGGAAAAACTGAAGCTTTCTTT; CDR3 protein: CASSAGQGKTEAFF
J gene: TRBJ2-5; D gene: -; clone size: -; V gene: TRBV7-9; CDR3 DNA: TGTGCCAGCAGACTCCGGGCCGAGCAAGAGACCCAGTACTTC; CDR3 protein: CASRLRAEQETQYF
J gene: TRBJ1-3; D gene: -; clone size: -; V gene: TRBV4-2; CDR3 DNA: TGTGCCAGCAGCCGGCCGCCCTCTGGAAACACCATATATTTT; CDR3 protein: CASSRPPSGNTIYF
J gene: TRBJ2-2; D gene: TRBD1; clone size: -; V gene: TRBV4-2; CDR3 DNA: TGTGCCAGCAGCCGGGACAGGGGAACCGGGGAGCTGTTTTTT; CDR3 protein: CASSRDRGTGELFF
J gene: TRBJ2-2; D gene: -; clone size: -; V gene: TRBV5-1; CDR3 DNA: TGCGCCAGCAGCTGGATCGGGACGGCGAACACCGGGGAGCTGTTTTTT; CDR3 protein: CASSWIGTANTGELFF
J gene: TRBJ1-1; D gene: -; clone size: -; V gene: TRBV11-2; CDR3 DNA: TGTGCCAGCAGCTTAGAAAGGGGCAGAAGAGCTTTCTTT; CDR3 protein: CASSLERGRRAFF
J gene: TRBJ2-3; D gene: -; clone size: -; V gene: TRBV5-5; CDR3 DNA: TGTGCCAGCAGCTTGGTTTCTGCTCGGGGCGCAGATACGCAGTATTTT; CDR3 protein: CASSLVSARGADTQYF
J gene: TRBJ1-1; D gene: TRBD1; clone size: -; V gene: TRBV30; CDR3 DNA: TGTGCCTGGATTTCCGGGACAGGGAACACTGAAGCTTTCTTT; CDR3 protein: CAWISGTGNTEAFF
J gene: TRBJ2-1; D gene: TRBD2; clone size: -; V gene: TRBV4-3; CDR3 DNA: TGCGCCAGCAGCCAAGGTCTAGCGGGGCGGGAGCAGTTCTTC; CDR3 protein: CASSQGLAGREQFF
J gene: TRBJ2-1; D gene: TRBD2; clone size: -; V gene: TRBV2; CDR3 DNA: TGTGCCAGCAGTGAGTCGGGGACTAGCGGCAATGAGCAGTTCTTC; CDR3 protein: CASSESGTSGNEQFF
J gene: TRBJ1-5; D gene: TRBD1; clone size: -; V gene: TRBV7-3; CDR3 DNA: TGTGCCAGCAGCTCGACAGGGAGGAATCAGCCCCAGCATTTT; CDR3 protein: CASSSTGRNQPQHF
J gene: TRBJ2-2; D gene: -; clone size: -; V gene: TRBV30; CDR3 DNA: TGTGCCTGGTTGGCGGGCAGTCAAGTGGACACCGGGGAGCTGTTTTTT; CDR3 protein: CAWLAGSQVDTGELFF